The 23 T cell receptor beta chains listed next were all sequenced from one sample in a study of shared clonotypes between healthy human individuals. TCRdb's table, derived via immunoSEQ multiplex PCR, lists solely in-frame clones and lacks some. Of about 1.1 million clones detected, more than 75% appear once; the ten largest clones hold under 0.8%. Sequenced input: memory CD4+ T cells from PBMCs. Sample subset: CD45RA-negative fraction. Every receptor here comes from a man between 18 and 35 years old in good health. Some clones in this sample may be carry-over from other donors' samples.

There are a few counts of this clone. This sequence joins TRBV27 and TRBJ1-2; no definite D call. Germline CDR1 reads MNHEY; CDR2 reads SMNVEV (reference sequence). V dropped 7 bases and J dropped 0 bases, with 9 bases sitting between them. CDR3 length: 13 amino acids. The CDR3 nucleotides are TGTGCCAGCACCCTCTACACTAACTATGGCTACACCTTC. It is translated as CASTLYTNYGYTF.

This rearrangement joins TRBV19 to TRBJ1-3, with TRBD1 matching 9 bases. The CDR3 is 17 amino acids. Germline V lookup: CDR1 LNHDA, CDR2 SQIVND (reference sequence). With V trimmed by 6 bases and J by 0 bases, 9 bases remained unmatched. CDR3 region: CASRRQGGQDSGNTIYF. The CDR3 bases are TGTGCCAGTAGGCGACAGGGGGGACAAGACTCTGGAAACACCATATATTTT. The full variable domain, in which reference TRBV19 and TRBJ1-3 provide the parts outside the CDR3, is DGGITQSPKYLFRKEGQNVTLSCEQNLNHDAMYWYRQDPGQGLRLIYYSQIVNDFQKGDIAEGYSVSREKKESFPLTVTSAQKNPTAFYLCASRRQGGQDSGNTIYFGEGSWLTVV.

The chain joins TRBV5-1 to TRBJ2-7, with D tentatively TRBD1 (5 bases). The germline gives CDR1 SGHRS, CDR2 YFSETQ. Trimming removed 0 bases at V and 5 bases at J, with 12 bases between. This CDR3 spans 14 amino acids. CDR3 in amino acids: CASSLVPGSHEQYF. In DNA form, the CDR3 reads TGCGCCAGCAGCTTGGTTCCAGGGTCCCACGAGCAGTACTTC.

On this clone: This may stem from a read error, because a much larger clone lies one nucleotide away. Different DNA sequences within this sample yield the same CDR3. The chain employs TRBV4-2 and TRBJ2-1, with 13 bases matching TRBD2. Germline CDR1 and CDR2: LGHNA and YNFKEQ. The CDR3 extends over 16 amino acids. The CDR3 coding sequence is TGTGCCAGCAGCCAAGTTGGGACTAGCGGGACCAATGAACAGTTCTTC. As protein: CASSQVGTSGTNEQFF.

V gene TRBV2 combines with J gene TRBJ1-3; the match to TRBD1 covers 7 bases. Germline lookup yields CDR1 SNHLY and CDR2 FYNNEI. With V trimmed by 5 bases and J by 4 bases, 5 bases remained unmatched. This CDR3 has 14 amino acids. CDR3 nucleotides: TGTGCCAGCAGTACAGGGGTTGTGGGAAACACCATATATTTT. Its translation: CASSTGVVGNTIYF.

The chain has TRBV7-9 and TRBJ2-3; 7 positions agree with TRBD2. CDR1 is SEHNR, CDR2 FQNEAQ, per germline (reference sequence). V lost 5 bases, J lost 4 bases, and 6 bases stayed unmatched. The CDR3 covers 14 residues. Here the CDR3 reads CASSQGTSADTQYF. CDR3 nucleotide sequence: TGTGCCAGCAGCCAAGGAACTAGCGCAGATACGCAGTATTTT.

This chain connects TRBV11-2 to TRBJ2-1; no definite D call. This CDR3 contains 15 residues. Germline CDR1 and CDR2: SGHAT and FQNNGV. V was clipped by 2 bases and J by 6 bases, with 14 bases between them. CDR3 sequence: CASSLLVTTGNEQFF. The CDR3 nucleotides are TGTGCCAGCAGCTTATTGGTGACGACCGGCAATGAGCAGTTCTTC. Supplemented by reference TRBV11-2 and TRBJ2-1, the full variable domain reads EAGVAQSPRYKIIEKRQSVAFWCNPISGHATLYWYQQILGQGPKLLIQFQNNGVVDDSQLPKDRFSAERLKGVDSTLKIQPAKLEDSAVYLCASSLLVTTGNEQFFGPGTRLTVL.

The chain combines TRBV18 with TRBJ2-3; weak D call: TRBD2 (6 bases). CDR3 length: 15 residues. Looked up from germline, CDR1 is KGHSH and CDR2 is LQKENI. The ends were cut back, 9 bases at V and 2 bases at J, with 18 bases in the middle. This CDR3 is CASRDSNRNTDTQYF. CDR3 sequence (DNA): TGTGCCAGTCGGGACTCCAATCGCAACACAGATACGCAGTATTTT.

The chain has TRBV7-7 and TRBJ2-1, with a possible D match to TRBD2 (5 bases). This CDR3 spans 16 amino acids. V was shortened by 5 bases and J by 0 bases, with 14 bases between the two germline ends. CDR1 SSHAT and CDR2 FNYEAQ come from the germline V gene (reference sequence). Written as DNA, the CDR3 is TGTGCCAGCAGCCCAGTTGAGGGTAGCTCCTACAATGAGCAGTTCTTC. Its protein product is CASSPVEGSSYNEQFF.

This sequence joins TRBV10-2 and TRBJ1-1; tentatively, D is TRBD1 (5 bases). Germline assignment: CDR1 WSHSY and CDR2 SAAADI. Trimming took 10 bases from V and 3 from J, leaving 12 bases between them. The length of the CDR3 is 12 residues. Here the CDR3 DNA reads TGCGCCACCTCGGACACTCACACTGAAGCTTTCTTT. It yields the protein CATSDTHTEAFF.

In DNA form, the CDR3 reads TGTGCCAGCAGTCCTGGGACGGATGAAGCTTTCTTT. Translated: CASSPGTDEAFF. The chain couples TRBV28 to TRBJ1-1; tentative D call: TRBD1 (5 bases). The V end lost 5 bases, the J end lost 7 bases, and 11 bases lay between the germline ends. CDR1 is MDHEN, CDR2 SYDVKM, per germline. This CDR3 spans 12 amino acids.

This chain connects TRBV14 to TRBJ1-1; tentatively, D is TRBD1 (6 bases). V was cut by 1 base and J by 3 bases, with 15 bases left in between. CDR1 and CDR2 from the germline V gene are SGHDN and FVKESK. The CDR3 has 16 residues. CDR3 in DNA: TGTGCCAGCAGCCAAGCACAGGGCTTGGGGGACACTGAAGCTTTCTTT. Its protein product is CASSQAQGLGDTEAFF.

This clone was observed at least ten times. The CDR3 DNA follows: TGTGCCAGCAGCGTAGGAGGAGGGGCAACTAATGAAAAACTGTTTTTT. Its protein product is CASSVGGGATNEKLFF. The V gene is TRBV9, the J gene TRBJ1-4, with a possible D match to TRBD1 (5 bases). CDR1 and CDR2 from the germline V gene are SGDLS and YYNGEE. Trimming cost V 0 bases and J 0 bases, with 9 bases left between them. CDR3 length: 16 residues.

This chain links TRBV5-4 with TRBJ2-1; TRBD1 aligns across 7 bases. Trimming took 0 bases from V and 6 from J; bases not matched to a gene: 6. Germline CDR1 and CDR2: SGHNT and YYREEE (reference sequence). The CDR3 spans 15 residues. CDR3 DNA: TGTGCCAGCAGCTTGGGGCAGGGGGTGTCCAATGAGCAGTTCTTC. Residues: CASSLGQGVSNEQFF.

This rearrangement joins TRBV9 to TRBJ2-1; D is undetermined. V lost 4 bases, J lost 0 bases, and 8 bases lay in between. The CDR3 loop spans 14 amino acids. Germline V gene sequence: CDR1 SGDLS, CDR2 YYNGEE. The CDR3 protein is CASSPASSYNEQFF. The CDR3 bases are TGTGCCAGCAGCCCAGCAAGCTCCTACAATGAGCAGTTCTTC.

V usage is TRBV23-1 and J usage is TRBJ2-7; possibly TRBD2 for D (5 bases). TRBV23-1 is flagged as an ORF with uncertain function. CDR3 length equals 12 residues. V lost 7 bases, J lost 6 bases, and 13 bases lay in between. CDR3 in DNA: TGCGCCAGCACGAGCGGAGGCCGCGAGCAGTACTTC. It specifies CASTSGGREQYF.

This clone showed up just a few times. The V gene is TRBV5-1, the J gene TRBJ1-2; no definite D call. The CDR3 has 17 amino acids. Trimming removed 4 bases at V and 3 bases at J, with 22 bases between. The germline V gene encodes CDR1 SGHRS and CDR2 YFSETQ. The CDR3: CASSTEGSQPAHYGYTF. Written as DNA, the CDR3 is TGCGCCAGCAGCACTGAGGGATCCCAACCGGCCCACTATGGCTACACCTTC.

Concerning this clone itself: One junction end does not reproduce the germline sequence, and a read error may be involved. The chain couples TRBV6-1 to TRBJ2-7; D is uncertain. Germline CDR1 reads MNHNS; CDR2 reads SASEGT. This CDR3 comprises 14 residues. CDR3 in DNA: TGTGCCAGCAGCGAAGTGACGCGTACCTACGAGCAGTACTTC. It encodes CASSEVTRTYEQYF.

The chain combines TRBV9 with TRBJ2-5; 9 nucleotides match TRBD1. CDR1 and CDR2 (germline): SGDLS, YYNGEE. The length of the CDR3 is 15 residues. V shed 1 base, J shed 2 bases, and the junction held 3 bases outside the gene matches. CDR3: CASSVNRGPQETQYF. For the CDR3, the DNA is TGTGCCAGCAGCGTAAACAGGGGGCCACAAGAGACCCAGTACTTC.

The J gene is TRBJ2-3, the V gene TRBV30; TRBD2 agrees at 10 bases. The CDR3 has 15 residues. Germline V gene lookup returns CDR1 GTSNPN and CDR2 SVGIG (reference sequence). The junction had 3 bases not matched to a gene; V was cut back by 2 bases and J by 1 base. The CDR3 here is CAWSNLAGGTDTQYF. The DNA for the CDR3 is TGTGCCTGGAGTAATCTAGCGGGAGGCACAGATACGCAGTATTTT.

This clone was seen once. The chain recombines TRBV6-5 with TRBJ2-1; D is possibly TRBD2 (5 bases). Germline lookup yields CDR1 MNHEY and CDR2 SVGAGI. The CDR3 spans 15 residues. The V end was cut by 5 bases, the J end by 5 bases, with 16 bases between. Written as DNA, the CDR3 is TGTGCCAGCAGTCTGTATACCGGAGGTAACAATGAGCAGTTCTTC. Encoded protein: CASSLYTGGNNEQFF.

This chain joins TRBV7-8 and TRBJ1-2; D perhaps matches TRBD1 (6 bases). This CDR3 is built from 16 residues. V dropped 1 base and J dropped 6 bases, with 18 bases sitting between them. CDR1 is SGHVS, CDR2 FQNEAQ, per germline. CDR3 nucleotides: TGTGCCAGCAGCTTAGGGGCACCCACAGGGTTGGATGGCTACACCTTC. Protein sequence: CASSLGAPTGLDGYTF.

The V and J genes are TRBV7-2 and TRBJ1-1; TRBD1 matches at 7 bases. Trimming removed 5 bases from V and 3 bases from J; junction bases left unmatched: 6. Germline V gene lookup returns CDR1 SGHTA and CDR2 FQGNSA. The CDR3 consists of 14 residues. This chain's CDR3 is CASSPGTDYTEAFF. The CDR3 DNA reads TGTGCCAGCAGCCCGGGGACAGACTACACTGAAGCTTTCTTT. Looking up the rest from reference TRBV7-2 and TRBJ1-1 gives the full variable domain: GAGVSQSPSNKVTEKGKDVELRCDPISGHTALYWYRQSLGQGLEFLIYFQGNSAPDKSGLPSDRFSAERTGGSVSTLTIQRTQQEDSAVYLCASSPGTDYTEAFFGQGTRLTVV.